This T cell receptor beta chain was profiled in a study of OX40 agonist ivuxolimab in advanced cancers. About the study as a whole: Ivuxolimab was a fully human IgG2 agonistic monoclonal antibody targeting the costimulatory receptor OX40 (CD134). Intravenous ivuxolimab was administered to patients every 2 weeks at six dose levels: 0.01, 0.1, 0.3, 1.5, 3 and 10 mg/kg. Of the approximately 50 patients in dose escalation, about 20 had hepatocellular carcinoma, some 15 had melanoma, 9 had renal cell carcinoma and 9 had head and neck cancer. In the dose-escalation cohort, around 80% of patients were male, and the mean age was approximately 60 years with a range of about 20 to 80. Patients were allowed to have had prior anti-PD-1, anti-PD-L1 or anti-CTLA-4 therapy, and around 37% of the dose-escalation patients had previously received checkpoint inhibitors. Three dose-escalation patients achieved partial responses, one with hepatocellular carcinoma and two with cutaneous melanoma. Peripheral TCRbeta sequencing was intended to test whether TCR sequence diversity was altered and clonal T-cell expansion was caused by ivuxolimab. The paper covers the monotherapy dose-escalation part of the phase I ivuxolimab trial, which included N ≈ 57 patients.

The trial excluded patients who had a history of autoimmune disease or were on systemic immunosuppression. In every dose cohort, peripheral blood was drawn for TCR sequencing at baseline, cycle 4 day 1, and cycle 7 day 1. The samples were drawn from a first-in-human, open-label, multicenter phase I dose-escalation trial of ivuxolimab. Adults with locally advanced or metastatic melanoma, renal cell carcinoma, hepatocellular carcinoma or head and neck squamous cell carcinoma were enrolled in the trial. Before TCR sequencing, CD4+ T cells and CD8+ T cells were sorted from peripheral blood as separate populations. Genomic DNA was extracted from sorted cells for sequencing of the TCRbeta CDR3 region. The immunoSEQ Assay was used to sequence the TCRbeta CDR3 regions. As stored in TCRdb, this immuneACCESS dataset retains in-frame rearrangements with V and J assigned. A fraction of the clones does not appear; measured against another copy, unresolved V genes explain less than half of the discrepancy, and the remainder lacks a known reason. In all, the sample holds about 76,000 clones, and around 82% of those were seen once. Together, the top ten hold under 8.5% of the sample.

The CDR3 goes from the cysteine to the phenylalanine over 14 residues. The kept DNA is CDR3 alone, 42 bases in frame from the first base. V trim: 6 bases; J trim: 2 bases; unmatched bases: 3. Per the germline V gene (reference sequence), LNHDA is the CDR1 and SQIVND is the CDR2. The investigation overall reported the following: Low levels of normalized T-cell clonal expansion were also seen in some patients who did not respond. In the 0.1-3.0 mg/kg groups, partial responders were among the patients with the lowest normalized peripheral clonal expansion, particularly in CD8+ T cells. Which antigens the clonally expanded peripheral T cells were specific for was not determined. Clonal expansion of both CD4+ and CD8+ blood T cells was observed from baseline to week 6 at doses 0.1 to 3.0 mg/kg. After ivuxolimab, expanded clones were on average more numerous among CD8+ T cells than among CD4+ T cells.

Comment on this clone: Its binding antigen is unknown. Base qualities are not provided; no much larger clone lies one nucleotide away.

The receptor chain draws on TRBV19 and TRBJ2-2, with 7 middle bases fitting TRBD1. This receptor was identified in an adult with an advanced solid tumor such as melanoma, head and neck, liver or kidney cancer. Sequences were derived from CD4+ or CD8+ T cells sorted from blood, sampled in a trial of the OX40 agonist ivuxolimab. The CDR3 amino acid sequence is: CASRDRTNTGELFF. DNA sequence: TGTGCCAGTAGGGACAGGACCAACACCGGGGAGCTGTTTTTT. This CDR3, with the reference TRBV19 and TRBJ2-2 proteins standing in past its ends, gives the full variable domain DGGITQSPKYLFRKEGQNVTLSCEQNLNHDAMYWYRQDPGQGLRLIYYSQIVNDFQKGDIAEGYSVSREKKESFPLTVTSAQKNPTAFYLCASRDRTNTGELFFGEGSRLTVL.